These 11 T cell receptor beta chains were all obtained from the same sample, sequenced in a study of blood T cells in healthy people across ages. Alongside a J-beta primer mix, a sample-barcoded 5' primer served in a second PCR lasting about 6 to 12 cycles. TCRdb redid the calling of the 5' RACE reads with MiXCR, one entry per CDR3 protein. The table shows around 800,000 distinct CDR3 sequences, with around 62% occurring only once. Material for sequencing was blood. These receptors were collected from a man aged 25-40 years in good health.

The chain recombines TRBV4-3 with TRBJ2-1; 8 bases are shared with TRBD2. The V and J ends lost 3 bases and 11 bases, in that order; junction bases with no gene match: 6. Germline loops: CDR1 LGHNA, CDR2 YSLEER. The CDR3 spans 13 residues. The CDR3 protein is CASSQVAGRQQFF. The CDR3, as DNA: TGCGCCAGCAGCCAGGTAGCGGGGCGACAGCAGTTCTTC.

V and J are TRBV20-1 and TRBJ2-5; D gene unclear. CDR3 size: 13 residues. V was clipped by 3 bases and J by 5 bases, with 13 bases between them. Germline values: CDR1 DFQATT, CDR2 SNEGSKA (reference sequence). The CDR3 sequence is CSASGPFGETQYF. Written as DNA, the CDR3 is TGCAGTGCTAGCGGGCCCTTTGGGGAGACCCAGTACTTC.

This clonotype was counted a few times. The gene calls are TRBV12-3 or TRBV12-4 and TRBJ2-1; TRBD1 aligns across 8 bases. The CDR3 spans 15 residues. Losses at the gene ends were 3 bases for V and 6 bases for J; bases not matched to a gene: 7. CDR3 DNA sequence: TGTGCCAGCAGTTTTGGGACAGGAGGGTCCAATGAGCAGTTCTTC. Translated, it gives CASSFGTGGSNEQFF.

The chain has TRBV28 and TRBJ1-2, with no clear D. The CDR3 loop spans 13 amino acids. Germline lookup yields CDR1 MDHEN and CDR2 SYDVKM. The germline V and J ends were trimmed by 3 bases and 4 bases, with 9 bases remaining between them. CDR3 nucleotides: TGTGCCAGCAGTTTTTGGGTCCTCTATGGCTACACCTTC. Encoded protein: CASSFWVLYGYTF.

The sample holds one count of this clonotype. The chain carries TRBV5-1 and TRBJ2-7; D is uncertain. The CDR3 loop spans 11 amino acids. CDR1 is SGHRS, CDR2 YFSETQ, per germline. The V gene lost 4 bases and the J gene lost 9 bases, with 11 bases spanning the gap. The CDR3 here is CASSASIGQYF. The CDR3 DNA follows: TGCGCCAGCAGCGCCTCGATAGGGCAGTACTTC.

This clonotype has more than one count but fewer than ten. The chain has TRBV11-3 and TRBJ2-1; TRBD2 might be the D (6 bases). This CDR3 is 13 amino acids long. Trimming cost V 0 bases and J 13 bases, with 13 bases left between them. Germline values: CDR1 SGHNT, CDR2 YENEEA. CDR3 DNA: TGTGCCAGCAGCTTAGATGGAGGGAGTATTCAGTTCTTC. Its protein is CASSLDGGSIQFF.

This clonotype showed up just a few times. The chain links TRBV7-6 to TRBJ2-1, with a weak D call TRBD2 (5 bases). Trimming removed 4 bases from V and 1 base from J, with 11 bases in between. The CDR3 has 15 amino acids. From germline, CDR1 is SGHVS and CDR2 FNYEAQ. The CDR3 region is CASSSSAVSYNEQFF. DNA of the CDR3: TGTGCCAGCAGCTCATCAGCGGTGTCCTACAATGAGCAGTTCTTC. Filled out from reference TRBV7-6 and TRBJ2-1, the complete variable domain reads GAGVSQSPRYKVTKRGQDVALRCDPISGHVSLYWYRQALGQGPEFLTYFNYEAQQDKSGLPNDRFSAERPEGSISTLTIQRTEQRDSAMYRCASSSSAVSYNEQFFGPGTRLTVL.

This chain links TRBV27 with TRBJ2-5, with D possibly TRBD2 on 7 matching bases. This CDR3 has 15 residues. The germline V and J ends were trimmed by 3 bases and 5 bases, with 16 bases remaining between them. Germline CDR1 is MNHEY and CDR2 is SMNVEV (reference sequence). The CDR3 DNA reads TGTGCCAGCAGTTTTAGCGCGGGGGCAGGGGAGACCCAGTACTTC. Its protein product is CASSFSAGAGETQYF.

In this sample, this clonotype turned up a few times. The chain links TRBV7-9 to TRBJ2-7; D may match TRBD1 or TRBD2 (7 bases each). Trimming took 0 bases from V and 2 from J, leaving 14 bases between them. The CDR3 consists of 16 residues. Germline V gives CDR1 SEHNR, CDR2 FQNEAQ (reference sequence). The CDR3 loop reads CASSLAPGGGPYEQYF. The CDR3 nucleotides read TGTGCCAGCAGCTTAGCGCCAGGGGGGGGACCCTACGAGCAGTACTTC.

CDR3 sequence (DNA): TGCGCCAGCAGCTCCACTACAGGGGGCGCGAATGGCTACACCTTC. Protein product: CASSSTTGGANGYTF. The V gene is TRBV5-1, the J gene TRBJ1-2; 9 bases agree with TRBD1. The CDR3 sequence is 15 residues long. The trim removed 3 bases at V and 6 bases at J, leaving 9 bases unmatched. Per germline, CDR1 SGHRS and CDR2 YFSETQ.

The chain joins TRBV10-3 to TRBJ2-1, with TRBD1 matching over 10 bases. The CDR3 is 14 residues long. Germline values: CDR1 ENHRY, CDR2 SYGVKD. V lost 3 bases, J lost 10 bases, and 6 bases stayed unmatched. The CDR3 loop reads CAISDGGQGYEQFF. CDR3 DNA: TGTGCCATCAGTGATGGGGGACAGGGGTACGAGCAGTTCTTC.